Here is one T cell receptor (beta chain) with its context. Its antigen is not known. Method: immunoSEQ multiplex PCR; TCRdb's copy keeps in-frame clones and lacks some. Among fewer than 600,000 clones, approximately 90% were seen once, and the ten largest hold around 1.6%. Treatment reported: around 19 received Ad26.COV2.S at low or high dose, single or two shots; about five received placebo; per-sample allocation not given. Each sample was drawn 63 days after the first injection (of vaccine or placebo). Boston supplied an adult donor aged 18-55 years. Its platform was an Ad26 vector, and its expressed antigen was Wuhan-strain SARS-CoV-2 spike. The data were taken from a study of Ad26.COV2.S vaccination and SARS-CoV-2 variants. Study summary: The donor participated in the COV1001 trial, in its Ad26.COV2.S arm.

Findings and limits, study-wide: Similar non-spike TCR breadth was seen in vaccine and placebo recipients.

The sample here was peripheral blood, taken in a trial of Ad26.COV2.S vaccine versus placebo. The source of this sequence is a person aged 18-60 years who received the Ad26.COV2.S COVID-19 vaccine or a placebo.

This chain's CDR3 is CASSHDGTRAFF. The CDR3 DNA reads as TGTGCCAGCAGCCACGACGGGACCCGGGCTTTCTTT. The rearrangement links TRBV7-9 to TRBJ1-1; D is perhaps TRBD1 (5 bases). This CDR3 contains 12 residues. The V and J ends lost 5 bases and 11 bases respectively, with 15 bases between them. Germline V CDR1 and CDR2: SEHNR, FQNEAQ (reference sequence).